The T cell receptor (beta chain) under discussion was sequenced for a study of blood T cell repertoires in COVID-19 (dated by TCRdb to 2018 to 2021). For context, the study as a whole: Collaborator samples came from the United States, Italy and Spain and covered acute and convalescent phases of COVID-19. Samples were obtained from the ongoing ImmuneRACE study (first 160 participants) and from some 1,300 subjects provided by 6 global collaborators. Where available, HLA class I and class II types were obtained from metadata supplied by the sample provider rather than from assay-based typing. Deeply sampled blood TCRbeta repertoires from subjects exposed to, actively infected with, or recovered from COVID-19 were included in the dataset. The repertoires were released in a freely available public database meant as a resource for research on the immune response to SARS-CoV-2. The material from the prospective study consisted of cDNA or gDNA derived from T cells, B-cell-depleted T cells, or PBMCs. Sample metadata almost always included a de-identified subject ID, COVID-19 status, age in years and sex. The paper as a whole reports these results and caveats: Clinical and demographic metadata were provided uncurated, with the amount varying by source and participant.

TCRbeta CDR3 regions were amplified from genomic DNA by means of the immunoSEQ Assay, a bias-controlled multiplex PCR. As for the original processing: Nucleated cell counts per sample were estimated from amplification of reference gene primers within the assay. To quantify the absolute abundance of each unique TCRbeta CDR3 rearrangement, sequence reads were collapsed and filtered. For each sample, productive Simpson clonality was calculated as the square root of Simpson's diversity index over productive rearrangements. TCRdb mirrors the immuneACCESS table, restricted to in-frame sequences. Some clones are absent from its copies; in checked studies, under half trace to an unresolved V gene, and the reason for the others is unknown. Clone size and V and J calls were adopted from that table, with D and trimming inferred from the DNA. For this sample there are about 240,000 clones; 87% appear just once. The top ten hold 2% to 3% of the sample.

A word on this clone: Its antigen has not been determined. The record has no base qualities; no much larger clone is one base away.

Participants in the prospective study were enrolled through a virtual design, were aged roughly 18 to 95 years, and lived in about two dozen United States geographic areas. To assign participants to cohorts, the prospective study relied on clinical history that participants themselves reported in a screening survey and a study questionnaire. In the prospective study, whole blood, serum and a nasopharyngeal or oropharyngeal swab were collected from each participant by mobile phlebotomists. Over a roughly 2-month period, participants in the prospective study had the option of providing additional blood draws and questionnaires. Blood samples from the prospective study were shipped frozen or at room temperature prior to DNA extraction. In the germline V gene, CDR1 corresponds to SQVTM and CDR2 to ANQGSEA. Trimming removed 1 base from V and 5 bases from J; the gene matches leave 1 base unexplained. Measured from the cysteine to the phenylalanine, the CDR3 is 12 residues long. The read is trimmed to its CDR3 DNA, 36 bases read in frame from base 1.

Here the chain combines TRBV29-1 and TRBJ2-7, with 8 middle bases fitting TRBD1. The sequencing input was PBMCs or T cells enriched from blood (not recorded which). This TCR derives from a woman aged 25 to 45 with acute COVID-19. The DNA is TGCAGCGTTGAAGGGACAGGGAACGAGCAGTACTTC. Translated, it gives CSVEGTGNEQYF.